The clone carrying this T cell receptor (beta chain) is large within its sample. Antigen specificity is unknown. Treg sorting used a CD4+CD25+CD127-/low gate. General study points: Under 2.3% of tumor Treg sequences matched blood Tregs or memory cells. The TCR gene usage of tumor memory CD4+ T cells clustered together with blood and lymph node memory CD4+ cells and with lymph node naive CD4+ cells. Tumor Treg TCRs overlapped most with tumor naive CD4+ cells.

The CDR3 is 13 residues long. V lost 4 bases and J 5 bases, leaving 11 bases between the germline ends. Adaptor-ligated barcode primers were used to amplify TRBV12-4/TRBJ1-2 clonotypes. TCRdb fed the multiplex PCR reads into MiXCR, producing one record per CDR3 protein. The sample shows about 520 distinct CDR3 sequences, 15% to 20% of them seen only once. The rearrangement uses TRBV12-3 or TRBV12-4 and TRBJ1-2; D remains unclear. The sequenced sample was Tregs sorted from blood. The clonotype originates from a female donor with breast cancer. The CDR3, as DNA: TGTGCCAGCAGTTCCCAAGACTCTTATGGCTACACCTTC. As protein: CASSSQDSYGYTF.